There are a few counts of the clone carrying this T cell receptor beta chain. The antigen is undetermined. Clones were sequenced by immunoSEQ multiplex PCR, and TCRdb holds only the in-frame ones, with some missing. The data show 30,000 to 45,000 clones, about 69% seen once. Before sequencing, viral peptide pools were used by the ViraFEST assay to expand antigen-specific CD4+ T cells. Cultured cells yielded isolated CD4+ T cells after 10 days. Nucleocapsid antibodies were negative in the vaccine recipients, who had never had SARS-CoV-2 infection. Every well housed some 2 million PBMC, which grew in culture alongside about 11 IU/ml IL-2 and around 10 ug/ml peptides. Each culture had half its medium swapped for IL-2 medium on days 3 and 7. V lost 5 bases and J lost 6, with 8 bases in between. Germline V gene data show CDR1 as LNHDA and CDR2 as SQIVND (reference sequence). The CDR3 spans 13 residues. These data are taken from a study of vaccination effects on CD4 cells after COVID-19. Study context: Every participant took two doses of the BNT162b2 or mRNA-1273 vaccine.

Study-level points and caveats: Sampling in the study covered few convalescent patients and included no early post-infection timepoints.

The V gene is TRBV19, the J gene TRBJ1-6; no definite D call. The starting material was CD4+ T cells from PBMCs cultured with HCoV-OC43 spike peptides, obtained before COVID-19 vaccination. Subset reported: HCoV-OC43 spike overlapping peptide pool stimulation. The TCR was taken from a human donor who received a COVID-19 vaccine. This CDR3 is CASSAPPNSPLHF. CDR3 nucleotide sequence: TGTGCCAGTAGTGCACCTCCTAATTCACCCCTCCACTTT.